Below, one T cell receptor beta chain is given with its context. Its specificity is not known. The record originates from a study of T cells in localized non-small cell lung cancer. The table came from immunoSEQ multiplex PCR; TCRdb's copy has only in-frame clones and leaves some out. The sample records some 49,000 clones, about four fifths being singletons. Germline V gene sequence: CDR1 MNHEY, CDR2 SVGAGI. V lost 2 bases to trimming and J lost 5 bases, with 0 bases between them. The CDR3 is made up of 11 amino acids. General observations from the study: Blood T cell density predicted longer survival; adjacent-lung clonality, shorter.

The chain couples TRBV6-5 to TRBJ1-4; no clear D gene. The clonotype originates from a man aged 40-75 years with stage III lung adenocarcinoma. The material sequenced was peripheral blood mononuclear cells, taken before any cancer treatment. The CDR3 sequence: CASSYNEKLFF. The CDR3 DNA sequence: TGTGCCAGCAGTTACAATGAAAAACTGTTTTTT.